This TCR beta chain derives from a study of blood T cell repertoires in COVID-19. In terms of age and location, participants ranged from roughly 18 to 95 years and lived in about 25 US areas. The CDR3 has 19 residues. Authors' processing steps: The authors estimated nucleated cell counts from reference gene primer amplification. Using immunoSEQ multiplex PCR, the repertoire was profiled, and TCRdb retains in-frame clones only, with some absent. V and J calls plus clone size are reproduced from that table; the DNA served to infer D and trimming. Of approximately 300,000 clones listed, around 90% are singletons.

The source of this sequence is a man aged 60 to 75 who had recovered from COVID-19. Sequencing was carried out using PBMCs or T cells enriched from blood (not recorded which). The V and J genes are TRBV21-1 and TRBJ1-5; the table gives TRBD1 as D, unverified against the DNA. TRBV21-1 is a listed pseudogene. CDR3: CASSKAWGRGHLGNQPQHF. The DNA of the CDR3 is TGTGCCAGCAGCAAAGCTTGGGGCAGGGGGCATCTGGGCAATCAGCCCCAGCATTTT.